Below are 18 T cell receptor beta chains sequenced from a single sample in a study of Ad26.COV2.S vaccination and SARS-CoV-2 variants (dated by TCRdb to the early 2020s). Libraries were constructed by the immunoSEQ multiplex PCR assay. TCRdb obtained this table from immuneACCESS and retained in-frame rearrangements with V and J assigned. These tables miss some clones; where compared with another copy, unresolved V genes account for less than half of the shortfall, and the remainder is unexplained. This sample lists more than 300,000 clones; around 88% were detected once. The top ten hold 5% of the sample. In light of the paper, this sample's treatment or condition label describes: approximately 18 received Ad26.COV2.S at low or high dose, single or two shots; 5 received placebo; per-sample allocation not given. Repertoires of vaccine and placebo recipients were sequenced from samples collected on day 63 after the first injection.

The sample here was peripheral blood, taken in a trial of Ad26.COV2.S vaccine versus placebo. The receptors were sampled from a person aged 18-65 years who received the Ad26.COV2.S COVID-19 vaccine or a placebo.

DNA for the CDR3: TGTGCCACCAGTGATTTAGGGCAGAGAGACAATGAGCAGTTCTTC. It is translated as CATSDLGQRDNEQFF. J is TRBJ2-1 and V is TRBV24-1; no firm D call. The CDR3 consists of 15 residues. V lost 1 base, J lost 5 bases, and 11 bases lay in between. The germline V gene has CDR1 KGHDR and CDR2 SFDVKD.

The chain recombines TRBV29-1 with TRBJ1-1; 8 bases are shared with TRBD1. V lost 7 bases, J lost 1 base, and 8 bases stayed unmatched. The germline V gene encodes CDR1 SQVTM and CDR2 ANQGSEA. The CDR3 sequence is 14 residues long. This CDR3 is CSARSGQGNTEAFF. The CDR3 DNA follows: TGCAGCGCTCGATCTGGACAGGGGAACACTGAAGCTTTCTTT.

As concerns this clone: In the same sample, other DNA sequences code for this CDR3. This chain connects TRBV3-1 (or the pseudogene TRBV3-2) to TRBJ1-6; D is uncertain. Germline assignment: CDR1 LGHDT and CDR2 YNNKEL (reference sequence). This CDR3 is 13 amino acids long. The V end lost 3 bases, the J end lost 4 bases, and 4 bases lay between the germline ends. The CDR3 reads CASSQGYNSPLHF. CDR3 nucleotides: TGTGCCAGCAGCCAGGGGTATAATTCACCCCTCCACTTT.

This clone was seen ten or more times. The gene calls are TRBV19 and TRBJ2-2; D gene ambiguous. Trimming shortened V by 4 bases and J by 12 bases, and 12 bases separated the two germline ends. Germline loops: CDR1 LNHDA, CDR2 SQIVND (reference sequence). This CDR3 has 12 amino acids. CDR3 nucleotide sequence: TGTGCCAGTAGTACTGGCAACATGAAGCTGTTTTTT. The encoded protein is CASSTGNMKLFF.

CDR3 amino acids: CASRMGHTGELFF. As DNA, the CDR3 is TGTGCCAGCAGGATGGGTCACACCGGGGAGCTGTTTTTT. This chain links TRBV14 with TRBJ2-2; D is uncertain. Germline CDR1 and CDR2: SGHDN and FVKESK. The CDR3 totals 13 residues. V was clipped by 6 bases and J by 3 bases, with 8 bases between them.

The rearrangement joins TRBV9 to TRBJ2-1; D call uncertain. Germline-derived CDR1 and CDR2 are SGDLS and YYNGEE. Trimming cost V 6 bases and J 4 bases, with 17 bases left between them. CDR3 size: 15 residues. CDR3 in DNA: TGTGCCAGCAAAGAAAGCCCGGACGGATACAATGAGCAGTTCTTC. Its protein product is CASKESPDGYNEQFF. The whole variable domain, remainder taken from reference TRBV9 and TRBJ2-1, is DSGVTQTPKHLITATGQRVTLRCSPRSGDLSVYWYQQSLDQGLQFLIQYYNGEERAKGNILERFSAQQFPDLHSELNLSSLELGDSALYFCASKESPDGYNEQFFGPGTRLTVL.

The chain is built from TRBV6-1 and TRBJ2-7, with 9 bases that match TRBD2. CDR3 length equals 16 residues. Looked up from germline, CDR1 is MNHNS and CDR2 is SASEGT. V trimming: 3 bases; J trimming: 5 bases; junction bases outside the gene matches: 11. The CDR3 loop reads CASSDHPGLAIHEQYF. In nucleotides, the CDR3 is TGTGCCAGCAGTGACCACCCGGGACTAGCAATCCACGAGCAGTACTTC.

Comments on this clone: An end of the junction differs from the germline gene, which may be a read error. The V call is TRBV19, the J call TRBJ1-5, with 10 bases fitting TRBD1. Germline V gene data show CDR1 as LNHDA and CDR2 as SQIVND (reference sequence). The CDR3 extends over 17 amino acids. CDR3 sequence: CASSQLPSLQDRGLLNF. As DNA, the CDR3 is TGTGCCAGTAGTCAACTACCTAGCCTGCAGGACAGGGGGTTATTAAATTTT.

This rearrangement joins TRBV5-5 to TRBJ2-3, with 14 bases lining up with TRBD2. The germline gives CDR1 SGHKS, CDR2 YYEKEE (reference sequence). V was clipped by 4 bases and J by 6 bases; unmatched bases: 7. The CDR3 length is 16 residues. CDR3: CASSRGTSGSLDTQYF. For the CDR3, the DNA is TGTGCCAGCAGCCGGGGGACTAGCGGGAGTCTCGATACGCAGTATTTT.

With respect to this clone: Other DNA sequences from this sample encode an identical CDR3 as well. J is TRBJ2-1 and V is TRBV5-1; D gene uncertain. The ends were cut back, 0 bases at V and 6 bases at J, with 10 bases in the middle. The CDR3 has 14 amino acids. Germline CDR1 SGHRS, CDR2 YFSETQ. In DNA form, the CDR3 reads TGCGCCAGCAGCTTGGGGGCAACGGGCAATGAGCAGTTCTTC. Amino acid sequence: CASSLGATGNEQFF.

The count of this clone is one. J is TRBJ1-5 and V is TRBV19; tentative D call: TRBD1 (5 bases). Germline CDR1 is LNHDA and CDR2 is SQIVND (reference sequence). The CDR3 totals 14 residues. The V end lost 7 bases, the J end lost 5 bases, and 15 bases lay between the germline ends. The CDR3 region is CASNQGWSDQPQHF. The CDR3 DNA is TGTGCCAGTAATCAGGGATGGAGTGATCAGCCCCAGCATTTT.

The V call is TRBV6-5, the J call TRBJ2-1; 7 bases are shared with TRBD1. CDR1 is MNHEY, CDR2 SVGAGI, per germline. The CDR3 has 13 amino acids. Unmatched junction bases numbered 3, after V lost 8 bases and J lost 2 bases. CDR3 protein: CASGTGAYNEQFF. DNA of the CDR3: TGTGCCAGCGGAACAGGGGCCTACAATGAGCAGTTCTTC.

V gene TRBV29-1 combines with J gene TRBJ2-1, with TRBD2 identical over 12 bases. Germline V gives CDR1 SQVTM, CDR2 ANQGSEA. J was trimmed by 8 bases and V by 7 bases; bases with no gene match: 12. The CDR3 has 15 amino acids. In nucleotides, the CDR3 is TGCAGCGGGTTTAGACTAGCGGGAGCCGGGGATGAGCAGTTCTTC. Protein product: CSGFRLAGAGDEQFF.

The chain joins TRBV19 to TRBJ1-6, with D perhaps TRBD1 (6 bases). The CDR3 totals 14 residues. V lost 3 bases to trimming and J lost 5 bases, with 8 bases between them. Germline CDR1 and CDR2: LNHDA and SQIVND (reference sequence). DNA of the CDR3: TGTGCCAGTAGTATGAGACAGGATAATTCACCCCTCCACTTT. This sequence encodes CASSMRQDNSPLHF.

The sample holds a few counts of this clone. V gene TRBV7-2 combines with J gene TRBJ1-2; D is unresolved. Germline loops: CDR1 SGHTA, CDR2 FQGNSA. The CDR3 is 12 residues long. Trimming shortened V by 0 bases and J by 8 bases, and 7 bases separated the two germline ends. CDR3 region: CASSLAVGGYTF. The CDR3 region has the DNA TGTGCCAGCAGCTTAGCGGTAGGCGGCTACACCTTC.

The genes are TRBV28 and TRBJ2-2, with D unclear. This CDR3 comprises 14 residues. Trimming cost V 4 bases and J 9 bases, with 15 bases left between them. Germline lookup yields CDR1 MDHEN and CDR2 SYDVKM. The CDR3 DNA reads as TGTGCCAGCAGTTCAAGCCAGAACCGGCGGGAGCTGTTTTTT. Its protein product is CASSSSQNRRELFF.

The chain's CDR3 is CASSLERHEAFF. The CDR3 DNA sequence: TGTGCCAGCAGCTTAGAACGTCATGAAGCTTTCTTT. V and J are TRBV11-2 and TRBJ1-1, with D hard to call. The CDR3 spans 12 residues. Germline-derived CDR1 and CDR2 are SGHAT and FQNNGV. The V and J ends lost 0 bases and 7 bases respectively, with 6 bases between them.

V gene TRBV28 combines with J gene TRBJ2-3; tentative D call: TRBD1 (7 bases). The CDR3 is 12 residues long. V was shortened by 6 bases and J by 14 bases, with 18 bases between the two germline ends. Germline V lookup: CDR1 MDHEN, CDR2 SYDVKM. For the CDR3, the DNA is TGTGCCAGCAGCCCAGGGGGGACGCTTCCGTATTTT. Translated, it gives CASSPGGTLPYF.